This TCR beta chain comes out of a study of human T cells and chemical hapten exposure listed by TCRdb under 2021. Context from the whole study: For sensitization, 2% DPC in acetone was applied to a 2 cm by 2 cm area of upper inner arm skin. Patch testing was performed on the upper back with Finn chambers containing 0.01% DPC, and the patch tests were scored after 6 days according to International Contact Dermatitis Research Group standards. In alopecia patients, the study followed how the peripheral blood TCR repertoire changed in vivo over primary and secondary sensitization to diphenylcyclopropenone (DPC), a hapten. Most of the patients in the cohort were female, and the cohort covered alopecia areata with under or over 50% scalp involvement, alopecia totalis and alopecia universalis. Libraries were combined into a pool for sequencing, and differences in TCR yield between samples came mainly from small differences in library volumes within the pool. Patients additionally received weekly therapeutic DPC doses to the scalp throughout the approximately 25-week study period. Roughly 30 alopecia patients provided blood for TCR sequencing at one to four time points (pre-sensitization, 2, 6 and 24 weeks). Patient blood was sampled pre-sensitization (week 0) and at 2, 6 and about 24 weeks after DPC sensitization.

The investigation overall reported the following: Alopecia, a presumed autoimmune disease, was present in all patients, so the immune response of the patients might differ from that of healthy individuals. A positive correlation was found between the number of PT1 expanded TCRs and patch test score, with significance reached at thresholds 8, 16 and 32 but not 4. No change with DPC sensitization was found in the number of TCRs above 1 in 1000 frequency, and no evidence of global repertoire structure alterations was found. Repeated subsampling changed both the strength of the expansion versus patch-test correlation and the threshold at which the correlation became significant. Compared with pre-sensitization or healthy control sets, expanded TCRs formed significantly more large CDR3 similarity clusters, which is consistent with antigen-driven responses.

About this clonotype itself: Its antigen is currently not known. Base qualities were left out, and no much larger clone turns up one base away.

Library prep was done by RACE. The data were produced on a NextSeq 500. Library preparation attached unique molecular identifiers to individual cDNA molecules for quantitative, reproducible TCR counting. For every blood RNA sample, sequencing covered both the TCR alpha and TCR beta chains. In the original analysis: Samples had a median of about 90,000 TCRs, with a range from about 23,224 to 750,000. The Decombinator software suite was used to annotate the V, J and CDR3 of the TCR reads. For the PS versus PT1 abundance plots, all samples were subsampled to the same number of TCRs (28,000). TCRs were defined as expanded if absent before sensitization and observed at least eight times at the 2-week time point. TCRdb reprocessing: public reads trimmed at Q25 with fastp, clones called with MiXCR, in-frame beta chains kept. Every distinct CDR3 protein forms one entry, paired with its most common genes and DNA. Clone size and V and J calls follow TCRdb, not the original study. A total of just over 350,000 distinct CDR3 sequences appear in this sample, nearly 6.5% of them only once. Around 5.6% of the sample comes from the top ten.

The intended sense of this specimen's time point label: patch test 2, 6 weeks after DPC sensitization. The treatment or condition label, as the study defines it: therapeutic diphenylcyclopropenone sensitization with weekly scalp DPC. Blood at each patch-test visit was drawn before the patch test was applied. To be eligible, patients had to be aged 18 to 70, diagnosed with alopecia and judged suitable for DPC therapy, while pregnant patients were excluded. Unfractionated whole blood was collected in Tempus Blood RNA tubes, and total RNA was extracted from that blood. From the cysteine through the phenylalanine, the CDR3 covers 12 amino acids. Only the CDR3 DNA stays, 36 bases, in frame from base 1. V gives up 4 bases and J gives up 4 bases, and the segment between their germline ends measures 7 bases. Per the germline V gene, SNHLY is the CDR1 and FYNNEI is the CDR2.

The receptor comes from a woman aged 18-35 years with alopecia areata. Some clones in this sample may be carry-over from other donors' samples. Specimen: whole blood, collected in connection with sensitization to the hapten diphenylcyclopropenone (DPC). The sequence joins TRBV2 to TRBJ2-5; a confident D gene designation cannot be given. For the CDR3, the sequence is CASSAGTETQYF. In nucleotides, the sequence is TGTGCCAGCAGTGCTGGCACAGAGACCCAGTACTTC.